This T cell receptor beta chain was retrieved from a study of T cell responses to AZD1222 COVID-19 vaccine. This table comes from immunoSEQ multiplex PCR, and its TCRdb copy is limited to in-frame clones, with some not included. This table has 130,000 or so clones, roughly nine tenths appearing once. Between the trimmed V and J ends, which lost 6 bases and 0 bases, there was a span of 10 bases. Germline V gene lookup returns CDR1 LNHDA and CDR2 SQIVND (reference sequence). CDR3 size: 14 residues. The sequence was obtained from an adult in good health. The sequenced sample was peripheral blood, obtained on day 0 of AZD1222 vaccination. The V call is TRBV19, the J call TRBJ2-3, with D possibly TRBD2 on 6 matching bases. CDR3 in amino acids: CASRDGRSTDTQYF. CDR3 nucleotide sequence: TGTGCCAGTAGGGACGGGAGAAGCACAGATACGCAGTATTTT.